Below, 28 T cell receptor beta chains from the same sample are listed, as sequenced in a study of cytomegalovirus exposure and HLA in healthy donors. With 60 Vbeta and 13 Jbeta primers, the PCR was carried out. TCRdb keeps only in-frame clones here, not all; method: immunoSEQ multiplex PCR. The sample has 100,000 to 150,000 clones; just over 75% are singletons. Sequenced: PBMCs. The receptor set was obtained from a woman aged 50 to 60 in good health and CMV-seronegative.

The chain's CDR3 is CASSLGTEEAFF. The CDR3 DNA is TGTGCCAGCAGCTTAGGGACAGAAGAAGCTTTCTTT. This chain connects TRBV7-2 to TRBJ1-1, with D possibly being TRBD1 (6 bases). Germline CDR1 reads SGHTA; CDR2 reads FQGNSA. The CDR3 loop spans 12 amino acids. V dropped 1 base and J dropped 8 bases, with 8 bases sitting between them.

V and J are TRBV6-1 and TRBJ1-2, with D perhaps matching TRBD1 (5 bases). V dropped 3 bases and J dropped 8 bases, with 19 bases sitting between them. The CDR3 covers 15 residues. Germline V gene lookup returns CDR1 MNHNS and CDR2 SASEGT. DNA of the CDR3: TGTGCCAGCAGTGATGGAGGGGTAAGGTCGAGGGGCTACACCTTC. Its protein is CASSDGGVRSRGYTF.

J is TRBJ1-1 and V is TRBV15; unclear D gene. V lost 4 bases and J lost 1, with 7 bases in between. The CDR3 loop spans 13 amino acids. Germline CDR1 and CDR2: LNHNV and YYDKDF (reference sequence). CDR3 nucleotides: TGTGCCACCAGCAATACGAGGAACACTGAAGCTTTCTTT. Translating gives CATSNTRNTEAFF.

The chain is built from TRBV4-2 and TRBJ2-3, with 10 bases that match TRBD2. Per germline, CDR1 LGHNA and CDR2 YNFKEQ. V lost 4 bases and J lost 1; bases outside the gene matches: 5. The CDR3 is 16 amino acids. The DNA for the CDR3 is TGTGCCAGCAGCCCGCTAGCGGGAGCGGGCACAGATACGCAGTATTTT. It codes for CASSPLAGAGTDTQYF.

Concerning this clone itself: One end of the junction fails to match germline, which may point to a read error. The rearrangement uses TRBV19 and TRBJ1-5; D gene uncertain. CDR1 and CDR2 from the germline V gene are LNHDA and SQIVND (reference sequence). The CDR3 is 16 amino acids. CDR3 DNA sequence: TGTGCCAGTAGTAAGTGGTCTGTCCGGAGCAATCAGCCCCAGAATTTT. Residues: CASSKWSVRSNQPQNF.

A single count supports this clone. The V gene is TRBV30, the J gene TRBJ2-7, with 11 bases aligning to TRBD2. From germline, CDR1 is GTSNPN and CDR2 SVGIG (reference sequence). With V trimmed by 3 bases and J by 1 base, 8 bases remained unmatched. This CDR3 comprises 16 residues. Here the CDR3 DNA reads TGTGCCTGGAGCTCTATCCTAGCGGGAGGATCCTACGAGCAGTACTTC. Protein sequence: CAWSSILAGGSYEQYF.

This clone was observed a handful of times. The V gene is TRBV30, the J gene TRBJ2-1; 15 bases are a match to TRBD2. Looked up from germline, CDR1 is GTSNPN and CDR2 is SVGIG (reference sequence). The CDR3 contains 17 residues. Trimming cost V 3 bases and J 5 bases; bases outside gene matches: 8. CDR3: CAWRAGLAGGGDNEQFF. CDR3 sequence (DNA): TGTGCCTGGAGAGCCGGACTAGCGGGAGGGGGGGACAATGAGCAGTTCTTC.

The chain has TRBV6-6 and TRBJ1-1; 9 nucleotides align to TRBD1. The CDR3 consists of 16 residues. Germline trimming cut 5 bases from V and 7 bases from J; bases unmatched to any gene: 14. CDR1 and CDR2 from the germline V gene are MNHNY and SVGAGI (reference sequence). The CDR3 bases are TGTGCCAGCAGTGGGGCCGGCGACAGGGGGGGAAGTGAAGCTTTCTTT. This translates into CASSGAGDRGGSEAFF.

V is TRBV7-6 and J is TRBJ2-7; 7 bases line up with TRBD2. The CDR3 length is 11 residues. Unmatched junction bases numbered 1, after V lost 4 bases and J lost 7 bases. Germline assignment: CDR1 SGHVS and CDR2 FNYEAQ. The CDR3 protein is CASSSGGEQYF. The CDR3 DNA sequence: TGTGCCAGCAGCTCCGGGGGGGAGCAGTACTTC.

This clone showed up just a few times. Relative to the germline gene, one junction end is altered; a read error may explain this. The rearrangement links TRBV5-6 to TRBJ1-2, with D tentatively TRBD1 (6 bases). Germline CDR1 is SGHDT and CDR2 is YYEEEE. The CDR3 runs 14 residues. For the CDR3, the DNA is TGTGCCAGCAGCTGGCGGACAGTGAGCTATGGCTACCCCTTC. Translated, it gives CASSWRTVSYGYPF. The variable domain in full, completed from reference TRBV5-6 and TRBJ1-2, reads DAGVTQSPTHLIKTRGQQVTLRCSPKSGHDTVSWYQQALGQGPQFIFQYYEEEERQRGNFPDRFSGHQFPNYSSELNVNALLLGDSALYLCASSWRTVSYGYPFGSGTRLTVV.

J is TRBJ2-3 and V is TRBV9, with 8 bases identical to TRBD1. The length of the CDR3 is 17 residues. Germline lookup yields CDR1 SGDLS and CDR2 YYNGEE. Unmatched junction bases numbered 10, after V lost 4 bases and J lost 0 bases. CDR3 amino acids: CASSFPRQGASTDTQYF. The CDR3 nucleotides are TGTGCCAGCAGCTTCCCCCGGCAGGGGGCGAGCACAGATACGCAGTATTTT.

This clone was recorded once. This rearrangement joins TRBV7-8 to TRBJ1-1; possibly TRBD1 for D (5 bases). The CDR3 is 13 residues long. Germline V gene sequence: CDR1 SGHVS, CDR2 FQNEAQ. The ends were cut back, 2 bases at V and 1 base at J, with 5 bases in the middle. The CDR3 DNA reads TGTGCCAGCAGCTTACAGGGGAACACTGAAGCTTTCTTT. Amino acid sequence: CASSLQGNTEAFF.

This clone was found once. The CDR3 DNA reads TGTGCCAGCAGCGTAGTAGCGGGAGGACAGGGGTTTCACACTGAAGCTTTCTTT. Translation gives CASSVVAGGQGFHTEAFF. The chain uses TRBV9 and TRBJ1-1; 9 positions match TRBD1. The CDR3 sequence is 18 residues long. Germline V gene lookup returns CDR1 SGDLS and CDR2 YYNGEE. The trim removed 0 bases at V and 3 bases at J, leaving 12 bases unmatched.

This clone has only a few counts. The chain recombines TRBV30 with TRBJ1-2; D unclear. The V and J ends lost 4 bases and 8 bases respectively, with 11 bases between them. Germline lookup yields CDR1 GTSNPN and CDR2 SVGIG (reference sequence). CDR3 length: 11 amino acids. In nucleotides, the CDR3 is TGTGCCTGGATAGGCGGGCGAGGCTACACCTTC. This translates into CAWIGGRGYTF.

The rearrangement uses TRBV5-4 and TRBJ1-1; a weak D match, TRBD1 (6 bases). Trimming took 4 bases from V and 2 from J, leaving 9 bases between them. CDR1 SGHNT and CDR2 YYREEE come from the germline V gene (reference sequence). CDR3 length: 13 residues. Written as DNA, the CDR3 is TGTGCCAGCAGCGTGGGGACAAACACTGAAGCTTTCTTT. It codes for CASSVGTNTEAFF.

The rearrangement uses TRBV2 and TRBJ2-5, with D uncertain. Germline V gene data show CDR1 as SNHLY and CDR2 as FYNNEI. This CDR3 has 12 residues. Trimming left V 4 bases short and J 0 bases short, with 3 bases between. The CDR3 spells CASSVDQETQYF. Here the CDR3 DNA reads TGTGCCAGCAGTGTCGACCAAGAGACCCAGTACTTC.

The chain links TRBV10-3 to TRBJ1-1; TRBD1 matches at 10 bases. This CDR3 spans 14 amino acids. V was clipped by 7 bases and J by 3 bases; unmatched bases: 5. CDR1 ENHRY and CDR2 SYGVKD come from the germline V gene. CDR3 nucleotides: TGTGCCATCACTGGACAGGGGGTGGACACTGAAGCTTTCTTT. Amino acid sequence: CAITGQGVDTEAFF.

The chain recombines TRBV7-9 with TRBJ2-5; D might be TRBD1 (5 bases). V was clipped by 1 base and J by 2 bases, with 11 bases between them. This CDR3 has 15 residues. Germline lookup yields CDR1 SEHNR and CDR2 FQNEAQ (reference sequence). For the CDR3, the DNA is TGTGCCAGCAGCTTAGGGTTAGGACATCAAGAGACCCAGTACTTC. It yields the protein CASSLGLGHQETQYF. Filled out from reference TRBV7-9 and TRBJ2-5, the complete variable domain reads DTGVSQNPRHKITKRGQNVTFRCDPISEHNRLYWYRQTLGQGPEFLTYFQNEAQLEKSRLLSDRFSAERPKGSFSTLEIQRTEQGDSAMYLCASSLGLGHQETQYFGPGTRLLVL.

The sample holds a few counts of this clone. CDR3 nucleotides: TGTGCCAGCAGTTACACAGGGAATCCGGTCCGTGAAAAACTGTTTTTT. Translation: CASSYTGNPVREKLFF. V and J are TRBV6-5 and TRBJ1-4, with a tentative D call TRBD1 (6 bases). This CDR3 region has 16 residues. The germline CDR1 and CDR2 sequences are MNHEY and SVGAGI. The V and J ends lost 2 bases and 7 bases respectively, with 17 bases between them.

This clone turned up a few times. The CDR3 nucleotides are TGTGCCAGCAGCCAAGAGACACTAGCACAGGCCAATGAGCAGTTCTTC. Translating gives CASSQETLAQANEQFF. The chain joins TRBV14 to TRBJ2-1; D is possibly TRBD2 (6 bases). This CDR3 is 16 amino acids long. Trimming took 0 bases from V and 6 from J, leaving 15 bases between them. Germline V gene sequence: CDR1 SGHDN, CDR2 FVKESK.

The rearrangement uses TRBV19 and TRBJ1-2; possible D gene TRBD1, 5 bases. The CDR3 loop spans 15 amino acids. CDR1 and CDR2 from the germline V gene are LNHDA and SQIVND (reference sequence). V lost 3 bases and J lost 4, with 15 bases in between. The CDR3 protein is CASSIGWQGGYGYTF. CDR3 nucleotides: TGTGCCAGTAGTATTGGATGGCAGGGCGGCTATGGCTACACCTTC.

The CDR3 is CASSQAGFERNTEAFF. Written as DNA, the CDR3 is TGTGCCAGCAGCCAAGCGGGGTTTGAGAGGAACACTGAAGCTTTCTTT. The rearrangement uses TRBV4-2 and TRBJ1-1; D is ambiguous. The CDR3 covers 16 residues. Trimming took 1 base from V and 1 from J, leaving 13 bases between them. Per the germline V gene, CDR1 is LGHNA and CDR2 is YNFKEQ.

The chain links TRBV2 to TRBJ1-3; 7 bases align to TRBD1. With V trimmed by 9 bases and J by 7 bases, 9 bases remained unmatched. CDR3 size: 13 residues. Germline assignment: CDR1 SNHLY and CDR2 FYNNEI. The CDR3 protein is CARSTGVVNTIYF. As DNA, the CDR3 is TGTGCCAGGTCAACAGGGGTTGTCAACACCATATATTTT.

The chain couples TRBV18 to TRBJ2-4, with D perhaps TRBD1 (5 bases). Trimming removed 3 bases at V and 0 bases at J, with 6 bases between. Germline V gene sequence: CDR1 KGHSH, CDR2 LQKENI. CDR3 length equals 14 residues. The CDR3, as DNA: TGTGCCAGCTCACCTGACAGAGCCAAAAACATTCAGTACTTC. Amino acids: CASSPDRAKNIQYF.

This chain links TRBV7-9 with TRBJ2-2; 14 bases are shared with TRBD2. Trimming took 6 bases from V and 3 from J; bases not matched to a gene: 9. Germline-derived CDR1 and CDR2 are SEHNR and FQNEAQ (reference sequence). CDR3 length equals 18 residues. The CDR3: CASRLTSGRADYTGELFF. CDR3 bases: TGTGCCAGCAGATTGACTAGCGGGAGGGCGGACTACACCGGGGAGCTGTTTTTT.

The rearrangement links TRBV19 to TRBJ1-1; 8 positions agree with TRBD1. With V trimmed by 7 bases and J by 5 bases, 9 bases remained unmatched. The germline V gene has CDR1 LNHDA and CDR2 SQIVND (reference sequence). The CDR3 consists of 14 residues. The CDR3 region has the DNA TGTGCCAGTAAGCAGGGGGCGACCGCGACTGAAGCTTTCTTT. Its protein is CASKQGATATEAFF.

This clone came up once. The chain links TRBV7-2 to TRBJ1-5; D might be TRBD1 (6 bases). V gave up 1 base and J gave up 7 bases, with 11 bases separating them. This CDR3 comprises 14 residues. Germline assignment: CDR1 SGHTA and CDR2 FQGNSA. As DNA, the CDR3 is TGTGCCAGCAGCTTAGATGGGGGCTGGCAGCCCCAGCATTTT. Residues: CASSLDGGWQPQHF.

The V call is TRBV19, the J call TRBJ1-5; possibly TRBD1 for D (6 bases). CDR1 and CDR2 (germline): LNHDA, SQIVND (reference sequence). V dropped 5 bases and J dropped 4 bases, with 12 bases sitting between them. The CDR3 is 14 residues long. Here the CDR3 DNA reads TGTGCCAGTAGTCTACAGGGCCGGAATCAGCCCCAGCATTTT. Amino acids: CASSLQGRNQPQHF.